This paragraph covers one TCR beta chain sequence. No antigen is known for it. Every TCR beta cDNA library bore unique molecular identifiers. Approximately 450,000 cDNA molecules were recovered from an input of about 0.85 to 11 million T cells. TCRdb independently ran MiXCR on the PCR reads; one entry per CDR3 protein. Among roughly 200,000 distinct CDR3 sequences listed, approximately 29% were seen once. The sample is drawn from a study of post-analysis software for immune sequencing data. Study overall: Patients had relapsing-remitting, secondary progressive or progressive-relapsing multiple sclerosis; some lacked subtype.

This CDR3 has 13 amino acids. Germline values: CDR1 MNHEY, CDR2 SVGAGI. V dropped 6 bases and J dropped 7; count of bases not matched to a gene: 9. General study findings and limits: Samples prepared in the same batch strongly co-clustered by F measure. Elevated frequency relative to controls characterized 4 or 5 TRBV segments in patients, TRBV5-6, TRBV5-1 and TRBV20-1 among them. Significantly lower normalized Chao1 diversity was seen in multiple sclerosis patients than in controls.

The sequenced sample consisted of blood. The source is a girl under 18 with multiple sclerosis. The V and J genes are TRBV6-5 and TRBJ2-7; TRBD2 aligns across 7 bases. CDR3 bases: TGTGCCAGCAGAGCGGGAACTGTCAATGAGCAGTACTTC. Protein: CASRAGTVNEQYF.